A single sample gave rise to the 11 T cell receptor beta chains below, sequenced in a study of beta chain features in type 1 diabetes (dated by TCRdb to 2016 to 2019). Broad study findings and their caveats: In all four CD4+ subsets, TCRB CDR3 length was moderately but significantly shorter in type 1 diabetes patients.

Libraries came from the immunoSEQ multiplex PCR assay. The High Capacity cDNA Reverse Transcription Kit was used to reverse transcribe all of the isolated RNA, meaning that expressed TCRB transcripts were what got sequenced. The clones in this table, taken by TCRdb from immuneACCESS, are in-frame only. Not every clone is retained; where verified, under half of the shortfall comes from an unresolved V gene, and the cause of the rest is unknown. The sample has hundreds of thousands of clones on record, around an eighth of them singletons. The top ten constitute approximately 0.043% of the sample. Antigen specificity for these receptors is unknown. The sequencing sample was made of naive CD4+ T cells from blood. The cell subset or site label of this sample denotes: true naive CD4+ T cells. These receptors all stem from a man younger than 35 with type 1 diabetes.

In this sample, this clone turned up a few times. The CDR3 sequence: CASSQESRRLSPLHF. CDR3 nucleotide sequence: TGCGCCAGCAGCCAAGAGAGCAGGAGACTTTCACCCCTCCACTTT. The chain uses TRBV4-3 and TRBJ1-6, with D unclear. The V gene lost 0 bases and the J gene lost 9 bases, with 12 bases spanning the gap. This CDR3 has 15 amino acids. Germline V gives CDR1 LGHNA, CDR2 YSLEER.

V gene TRBV7-2 combines with J gene TRBJ2-7; 8 nucleotides align to TRBD2. The CDR3 extends over 15 amino acids. CDR1 SGHTA and CDR2 FQGNSA come from the germline V gene. J was trimmed by 0 bases and V by 1 base; bases with no gene match: 2. The CDR3 loop reads CASSLGTSSSYEQYF. DNA for the CDR3: TGTGCCAGCAGCTTAGGGACTAGCAGCTCCTACGAGCAGTACTTC. Full variable domain (outside the CDR3, taken from reference TRBV7-2 and TRBJ2-7): GAGVSQSPSNKVTEKGKDVELRCDPISGHTALYWYRQSLGQGLEFLIYFQGNSAPDKSGLPSDRFSAERTGGSVSTLTIQRTQQEDSAVYLCASSLGTSSSYEQYFGPGTRLTVT.

The genes are TRBV6-5 and TRBJ2-2; no definite D call. CDR3 size: 11 residues. V was clipped by 5 bases and J by 5 bases, with 3 bases between them. CDR1 and CDR2 from the germline V gene are MNHEY and SVGAGI. This chain's CDR3 is CASSKTGELFF. The CDR3 DNA follows: TGTGCCAGCAGTAAGACCGGGGAGCTGTTTTTT.

The chain combines TRBV25-1 with TRBJ2-5; the D gene is possibly TRBD1 (6 bases). V dropped 0 bases and J dropped 5 bases, with 10 bases sitting between them. The germline V gene encodes CDR1 MGHDK and CDR2 SYGVNS. CDR3 length equals 14 residues. CDR3 sequence (DNA): TGTGCCAGCAGTGAATACCAGAGGGGGGAGACCCAGTACTTC. Its protein is CASSEYQRGETQYF.

This chain connects TRBV30 to TRBJ1-1; possible D gene TRBD1, 6 bases. Trimming left V 0 bases short and J 14 bases short, with 19 bases between. This CDR3 has 13 amino acids. The germline V gene has CDR1 GTSNPN and CDR2 SVGIG (reference sequence). The CDR3 spells CAWSVQGGMYGFF. In DNA form, the CDR3 reads TGTGCCTGGAGTGTACAAGGGGGTATGTACGGGTTCTTT.

This clone was observed a few times. The V gene is TRBV6-5, the J gene TRBJ2-3, with a tentative D call TRBD1 (6 bases). Trimming shortened V by 2 bases and J by 4 bases, and 16 bases separated the two germline ends. The CDR3 is 16 amino acids. CDR1 is MNHEY, CDR2 SVGAGI, per germline. As DNA, the CDR3 is TGTGCCAGCAGTTACGCCAGTGCGACAGGCGCAGATACGCAGTATTTT. Its translation: CASSYASATGADTQYF.

The V and J genes are TRBV30 and TRBJ2-4, with D uncertain. Germline assignment: CDR1 GTSNPN and CDR2 SVGIG (reference sequence). This CDR3 is 16 amino acids long. V was clipped by 0 bases and J by 0 bases, with 12 bases between them. CDR3 DNA sequence: TGTGCCTGGAGTGTATACAACGGGTTAGCCAAAAACATTCAGTACTTC. Translation gives CAWSVYNGLAKNIQYF.

The rearrangement joins TRBV7-2 to TRBJ2-3; maybe TRBD2 (6 bases). CDR3 length equals 17 residues. Trimming shortened V by 4 bases and J by 4 bases, and 21 bases separated the two germline ends. Germline CDR1 SGHTA, CDR2 FQGNSA. The DNA of the CDR3 is TGTGCCAGCAGCTACCTGACGGGAGTCAGCTATTCAGATACGCAGTATTTT. It translates to CASSYLTGVSYSDTQYF.

In its sample, this clone was seen a few times. V gene TRBV11-2 combines with J gene TRBJ1-5, with D uncertain. The V gene lost 1 base and the J gene lost 0 bases, with 4 bases spanning the gap. This CDR3 region has 14 residues. Germline CDR1 and CDR2: SGHAT and FQNNGV. Here the CDR3 reads CASSLAGSNQPQHF. The CDR3 bases are TGTGCCAGCAGCTTAGCAGGTAGCAATCAGCCCCAGCATTTT.

This clone was counted a few times. This chain uses TRBV7-9 with TRBJ1-1; a possible D gene is TRBD1 (5 bases). CDR1 and CDR2 from the germline V gene are SEHNR and FQNEAQ (reference sequence). V lost 0 bases and J 4 bases, leaving 9 bases between the germline ends. The CDR3 is 14 amino acids. The CDR3 reads CASSLAGLLTEAFF. For the CDR3, the DNA is TGTGCCAGCAGCTTAGCGGGACTCCTCACTGAAGCTTTCTTT.

The chain employs TRBV7-2 and TRBJ2-5; 10 bases are shared with TRBD2. Germline trimming cut 5 bases from V and 2 bases from J; bases unmatched to any gene: 5. The CDR3 runs 15 residues. Germline V gene data show CDR1 as SGHTA and CDR2 as FQGNSA. The CDR3 DNA reads TGTGCCAGCAGCCGGACTAGCGGATATCAAGAGACCCAGTACTTC. This translates into CASSRTSGYQETQYF.